This TCR beta chain was obtained from a study of blood T cells in healthy people across ages. Broader study findings: Roughly linearly, TCR beta diversity per million T cells fell as age increased.

This clonotype occurred many times. As yet, its antigen is unknown. A second PCR of 7 to 11 cycles used a sample-barcoded 5' primer and a J-beta primer mix. MiXCR, applied by TCRdb to the 5' RACE reads, yields one record per CDR3 protein. Of 850,000 or so distinct CDR3 sequences in the sample, 29% were seen once. The CDR3 spans 15 residues. V trimming: 2 bases; J trimming: 4 bases; junction bases outside the gene matches: 4. Germline lookup yields CDR1 SGHDT and CDR2 YYEEEE. This sequence was found in a woman at least 80 years old in good health. The rearrangement links TRBV5-6 to TRBJ2-3; 10 bases line up with TRBD1. Sequencing input: blood. The CDR3 reads CASSFVDRGADTQYF. The CDR3 DNA reads TGTGCCAGCAGCTTTGTGGACAGGGGGGCAGATACGCAGTATTTT.